This TCR beta chain was captured in a study of neoadjuvant anti-PD-1 for oral cavity cancer. V lost 6 bases and J 8 bases, leaving 10 bases between the germline ends. In germline, CDR1 is WSHSY, CDR2 SAAADI. The CDR3 totals 11 residues. Most PBMC samples had 480 ng input DNA in six replicates. Clones were read by immunoSEQ multiplex PCR, and TCRdb kept only the in-frame ones, dropping some. The sample carries 6,000 to 7,500 clones, approximately 82% recorded once. The clonotype originates from a person aged 35-80 years with oral cavity squamous cell carcinoma. This chain uses TRBV10-2 with TRBJ1-1; TRBD1 is a possible D gene (5 bases). The specimen was PBMCs, collected before nivolumab (anti-PD-1) treatment. Here the CDR3 reads CASSRQKEAFF. CDR3 sequence (DNA): TGCGCCAGCAGCAGACAGAAAGAAGCTTTCTTT.